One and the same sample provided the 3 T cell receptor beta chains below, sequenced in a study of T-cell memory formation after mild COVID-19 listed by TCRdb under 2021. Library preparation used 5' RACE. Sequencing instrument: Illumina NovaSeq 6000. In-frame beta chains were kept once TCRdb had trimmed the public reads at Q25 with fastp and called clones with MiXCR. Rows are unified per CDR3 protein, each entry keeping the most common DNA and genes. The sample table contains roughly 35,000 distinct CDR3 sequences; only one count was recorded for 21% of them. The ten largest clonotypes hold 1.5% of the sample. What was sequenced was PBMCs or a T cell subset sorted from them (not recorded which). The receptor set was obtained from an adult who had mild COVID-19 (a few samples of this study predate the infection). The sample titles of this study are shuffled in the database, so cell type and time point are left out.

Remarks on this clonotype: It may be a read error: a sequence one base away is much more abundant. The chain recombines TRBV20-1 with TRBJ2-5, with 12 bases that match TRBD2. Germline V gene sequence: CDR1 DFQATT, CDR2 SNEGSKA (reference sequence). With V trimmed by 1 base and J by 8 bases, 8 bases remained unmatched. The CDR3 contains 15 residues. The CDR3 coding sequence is TGCAGTGCTAGAGGCCTAGCGGGAGGGACCGTCACCCAGTACTTC. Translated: CSARGLAGGTVTQYF.

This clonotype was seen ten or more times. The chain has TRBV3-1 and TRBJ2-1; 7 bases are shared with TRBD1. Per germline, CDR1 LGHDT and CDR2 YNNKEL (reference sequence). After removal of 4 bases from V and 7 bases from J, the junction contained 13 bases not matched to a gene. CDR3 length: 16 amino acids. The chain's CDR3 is CASSPTTSFRGNEQFF. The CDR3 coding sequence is TGTGCCAGCAGCCCCACGACCAGTTTCAGGGGGAATGAGCAGTTCTTC.

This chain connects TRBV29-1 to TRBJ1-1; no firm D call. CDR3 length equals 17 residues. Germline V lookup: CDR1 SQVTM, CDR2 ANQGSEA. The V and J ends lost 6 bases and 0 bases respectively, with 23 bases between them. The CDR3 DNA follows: TGCAGCGTAACCTGGGCTTACCCCCCACAGATGAACACTGAAGCTTTCTTT. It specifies CSVTWAYPPQMNTEAFF. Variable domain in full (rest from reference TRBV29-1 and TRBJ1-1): SAVISQKPSRDICQRGTSLTIQCQVDSQVTMMFWYRQQPGQSLTLIATANQGSEATYESGFVIDKFPISRPNLTFSTLTVSNMSPEDSSIYLCSVTWAYPPQMNTEAFFGQGTRLTVV.